A single sample is the source of the 25 T cell receptor beta chains below, sequenced in a study of blood T cell repertoires in COVID-19. Using immunoSEQ multiplex PCR, the repertoire was profiled, and TCRdb retains in-frame clones only, with some absent. The sample records about 69,000 clones, 82% being singletons. Input material: peripheral blood. Receptors were obtained from an elderly woman with acute or convalescent COVID-19.

The chain is built from TRBV7-9 and TRBJ2-2; D is unclear. Looked up from germline, CDR1 is SEHNR and CDR2 is FQNEAQ (reference sequence). The CDR3 covers 11 residues. V lost 9 bases and J 4 bases, leaving 6 bases between the germline ends. CDR3 protein: CARTSTGELFF. Here the CDR3 DNA reads TGTGCCAGAACAAGCACCGGGGAGCTGTTTTTT.

The chain recombines TRBV19 with TRBJ1-5, with D maybe TRBD1 (6 bases). V was trimmed by 10 bases and J by 9 bases, leaving 22 bases between them. Germline CDR1 and CDR2: LNHDA and SQIVND (reference sequence). CDR3 size: 14 residues. The CDR3: CATGKRTEGGPQHF. The DNA for the CDR3 is TGTGCCACCGGGAAGAGGACAGAGGGTGGGCCCCAGCATTTT.

The chain has TRBV6-5 and TRBJ2-3; maybe TRBD2 (5 bases). Trimming removed 2 bases from V and 4 bases from J, with 13 bases in between. The CDR3 is 15 amino acids. In germline, CDR1 is MNHEY, CDR2 SVGAGI. CDR3: CASSYGSGMSDTQYF. The CDR3 nucleotides read TGTGCCAGCAGTTACGGTTCGGGGATGTCAGATACGCAGTATTTT.

The CDR3 region has the DNA TGTGCCAGTAGAAGACCGGGACAGGGGGCGAGGGGGGCCAACGTCCTGACTTTC. This translates into CASRRPGQGARGANVLTF. The V call is TRBV19, the J call TRBJ2-6, with 12 bases identical to TRBD1. J gave up 4 bases and V 6 bases, and 10 bases lay outside the gene matches. The CDR3 is 18 residues long. Germline V gene lookup returns CDR1 LNHDA and CDR2 SQIVND (reference sequence).

This chain uses TRBV27 with TRBJ1-2; 7 bases match TRBD1. The CDR3 contains 15 residues. The germline CDR1 and CDR2 sequences are MNHEY and SMNVEV (reference sequence). Trimming cost V 0 bases and J 3 bases; bases outside gene matches: 4. The CDR3, as DNA: TGTGCCAGCAGTTTATCGGGACAGAACTACTATGGCTACACCTTC. Its translation: CASSLSGQNYYGYTF.

V and J are TRBV6-5 and TRBJ1-2, with TRBD1 identical over 10 bases. This CDR3 comprises 13 residues. CDR1 MNHEY and CDR2 SVGAGI come from the germline V gene. With V trimmed by 10 bases and J by 8 bases, 10 bases remained unmatched. This CDR3 is CANRRQGAEGYTF. CDR3 sequence (DNA): TGTGCCAACCGTCGACAGGGGGCAGAGGGCTACACCTTC.

The chain couples TRBV7-2 to TRBJ2-5, with a tentative D call TRBD2 (7 bases). CDR1 and CDR2 from the germline V gene are SGHTA and FQGNSA. The V end was cut by 5 bases, the J end by 4 bases, with 20 bases between. This CDR3 is 16 amino acids long. The CDR3 nucleotides read TGTGCCAGCAGCAGCGGACTAGGGGGAGGGATAGAGACCCAGTACTTC. Translating it yields CASSSGLGGGIETQYF.

V is TRBV6-6 and J is TRBJ2-1; TRBD1 aligns across 8 bases. Germline lookup yields CDR1 MNHNY and CDR2 SVGAGI (reference sequence). There are 15 residues in the CDR3. Losses at the gene ends were 0 bases for V and 5 bases for J; bases not matched to a gene: 3. The CDR3 protein is CASSYSKTGDNEQFF. In nucleotides, the CDR3 is TGTGCCAGCAGTTACTCAAAGACAGGGGACAATGAGCAGTTCTTC.

V gene TRBV4-1 combines with J gene TRBJ2-3, with 9 bases fitting TRBD1. J lost 1 base, V lost 0 bases, and 5 bases had no gene match. CDR3 length: 17 amino acids. Per the germline V gene, CDR1 is MGHRA and CDR2 is YSYEKL. The CDR3 DNA reads TGCGCCAGCAGCCAAGATTCGGACAGGGGTGGCACAGATACGCAGTATTTT. Amino acid sequence: CASSQDSDRGGTDTQYF.

This chain links TRBV11-2 with TRBJ2-2, with 9 bases that match TRBD1. CDR3 length equals 16 residues. Germline V gene data show CDR1 as SGHAT and CDR2 as FQNNGV. Trimming cost V 4 bases and J 5 bases; bases outside gene matches: 8. The CDR3 DNA reads TGTGCCAGCAGCTCCCTCTGGGACAGGGAAACCGGGGAGCTGTTTTTT. The encoded protein is CASSSLWDRETGELFF.

Only one count was recorded for this clone. This chain connects TRBV5-5 to TRBJ1-2; the D is unclear. Germline CDR1 and CDR2: SGHKS and YYEKEE (reference sequence). Trimming removed 5 bases from V and 3 bases from J, with 20 bases in between. The CDR3 has 16 amino acids. The CDR3 reads CASSSDSHISDYGYTF. For the CDR3, the DNA is TGTGCCAGCAGTTCGGACTCACATATATCGGACTATGGCTACACCTTC.

The V and J genes are TRBV5-1 and TRBJ1-1; D call uncertain. Germline CDR1 is SGHRS and CDR2 is YFSETQ. This CDR3 has 14 residues. The V end was cut by 5 bases, the J end by 1 base, with 12 bases between. The CDR3 here is CASRPQTSNTEAFF. The DNA of the CDR3 is TGCGCCAGCAGACCGCAGACTTCGAACACTGAAGCTTTCTTT.

The CDR3 sequence is CASSTGTNYGYTF. The DNA for the CDR3 is TGTGCCAGTTCAACCGGGACAAATTATGGCTACACCTTC. V gene TRBV2 combines with J gene TRBJ1-2; weak D call: TRBD1 (6 bases). Germline CDR1 SNHLY, CDR2 FYNNEI. V gave up 9 bases and J gave up 5 bases, with 16 bases separating them. CDR3 size: 13 residues.

The gene calls are TRBV4-2 and TRBJ2-1; D possibly corresponds to TRBD2 (6 bases). This CDR3 has 15 amino acids. V was clipped by 0 bases and J by 6 bases, with 12 bases between them. The germline gives CDR1 LGHNA, CDR2 YNFKEQ. The CDR3 sequence is CASSQEGGRINEQFF. The CDR3 coding sequence is TGTGCCAGCAGCCAAGAGGGGGGTAGGATCAATGAGCAGTTCTTC.

The chain combines TRBV27 with TRBJ2-2; D possibly corresponds to TRBD1 (6 bases). CDR3 length: 13 amino acids. V lost 11 bases and J 2 bases, leaving 12 bases between the germline ends. Germline lookup yields CDR1 MNHEY and CDR2 SMNVEV (reference sequence). CDR3 residues: CAARDINTGELFF. CDR3 bases: TGTGCCGCAAGGGACATAAACACCGGGGAGCTGTTTTTT.

This chain's CDR3 is CASSQPRGGGSTNEKLFF. The CDR3 coding sequence is TGTGCCAGCAGCCAACCGCGGGGAGGTGGAAGTACTAATGAAAAACTGTTTTTT. This chain links TRBV3-1 (or the pseudogene TRBV3-2) with TRBJ1-4; D is uncertain. The germline V gene has CDR1 LGHDT and CDR2 YNNKEL (reference sequence). The V gene lost 2 bases and the J gene lost 2 bases, with 18 bases spanning the gap. This CDR3 is 18 amino acids long.

The chain combines TRBV5-4 with TRBJ1-1; D unresolved. Trimming left V 4 bases short and J 1 base short, with 8 bases between. In germline, CDR1 is SGHNT, CDR2 YYREEE (reference sequence). This CDR3 comprises 13 residues. CDR3 nucleotides: TGTGCCAGCAGCCAGACACCGAACACTGAAGCTTTCTTT. The encoded protein is CASSQTPNTEAFF.

The CDR3 spells CASRERGGPGYGYTF. The CDR3 DNA follows: TGTGCCAGTAGAGAGAGAGGGGGACCTGGCTATGGCTACACCTTC. The chain uses TRBV19 and TRBJ1-2, with D maybe TRBD1 (6 bases). Per germline, CDR1 LNHDA and CDR2 SQIVND (reference sequence). Trimming removed 6 bases from V and 4 bases from J, with 18 bases in between. CDR3 length: 15 residues.

The chain employs TRBV15 and TRBJ2-2, with D maybe TRBD1 (5 bases). This CDR3 spans 19 amino acids. Germline values: CDR1 LNHNV, CDR2 YYDKDF (reference sequence). Between the trimmed V and J ends, which lost 0 bases and 0 bases, there was a span of 17 bases. The DNA of the CDR3 is TGTGCCACCAGCAGAGATAATGGGTGGGCAGGGACGAACACCGGGGAGCTGTTTTTT. Translated, it gives CATSRDNGWAGTNTGELFF.

The rearrangement uses TRBV5-6 and TRBJ1-1; 10 bases agree with TRBD1. Germline trimming cut 0 bases from V and 3 bases from J; bases unmatched to any gene: 5. Germline CDR1 reads SGHDT; CDR2 reads YYEEEE. There are 16 residues in the CDR3. The CDR3 coding sequence is TGTGCCAGCAGCTTGGCCCTGGGGACAGGGGACACTGAAGCTTTCTTT. This sequence encodes CASSLALGTGDTEAFF.

The V call is TRBV7-9, the J call TRBJ1-2; 9 nucleotides align to TRBD1. With 5 bases clipped from V and 8 bases from J, the junction kept 6 bases outside the gene matches. The germline gives CDR1 SEHNR, CDR2 FQNEAQ (reference sequence). The CDR3 runs 13 residues. The CDR3 is CASSTPGQGGYTF. In nucleotides, the CDR3 is TGTGCCAGCAGCACGCCGGGACAGGGCGGCTACACCTTC.

This chain links TRBV28 with TRBJ1-1, with a possible D match to TRBD1 (6 bases). This CDR3 has 16 amino acids. Germline V gives CDR1 MDHEN, CDR2 SYDVKM. Trimming stripped 6 bases from V and 9 bases from J, with 26 bases between. For the CDR3, the DNA is TGTGCCAGCAGACCTCCCCCGGACAGCCTTTTGGGAAAAGCTTTCTTT. Amino acid sequence: CASRPPPDSLLGKAFF.

CDR3 residues: CSVNLEFTDTQYF. The CDR3 DNA sequence: TGCAGCGTTAATCTCGAGTTTACAGATACGCAGTATTTT. This chain uses TRBV29-1 with TRBJ2-3, with D unclear. V dropped 5 bases and J dropped 3 bases, with 12 bases sitting between them. The germline V gene encodes CDR1 SQVTM and CDR2 ANQGSEA. The CDR3 runs to 13 residues.

In DNA form, the CDR3 reads TGTGCCAGTAGTATGAGTCTGGGTTCGGGCCAAGAGACCCAGTACTTC. Translating gives CASSMSLGSGQETQYF. The chain links TRBV19 to TRBJ2-5, with D unresolved. V lost 3 bases and J 1 base, leaving 15 bases between the germline ends. Per germline, CDR1 LNHDA and CDR2 SQIVND (reference sequence). CDR3 length: 16 amino acids. Full variable domain (rest looked up from reference TRBV19 and TRBJ2-5): DGGITQSPKYLFRKEGQNVTLSCEQNLNHDAMYWYRQDPGQGLRLIYYSQIVNDFQKGDIAEGYSVSREKKESFPLTVTSAQKNPTAFYLCASSMSLGSGQETQYFGPGTRLLVL.

This chain connects TRBV5-1 to TRBJ2-5, with D uncertain. The CDR3 totals 15 residues. The V end was cut by 1 base, the J end by 2 bases, with 12 bases between. Germline CDR1 reads SGHRS; CDR2 reads YFSETQ. CDR3 bases: TGCGCCAGCAGCTTGAGAAGCTCCCGACAAGAGACCCAGTACTTC. This sequence encodes CASSLRSSRQETQYF.